This section outlines one TCR beta chain sequence together with its context. The CDR3 loop spans 16 amino acids. V shed 0 bases and J 2 bases; nucleotides not matched to a gene: 5. These data belong to a study of blood T cell repertoires in COVID-19. Repertoires were generated with immunoSEQ multiplex PCR, while TCRdb's copy carries only in-frame clones and drops some. The sample has more than 350,000 clones, more than 70% seen once. The sample comprised peripheral blood. The chain links TRBV23-1 to TRBJ2-5, with 8 bases aligning to TRBD1. TRBV23-1 is labeled an ORF, and its function is uncertain. The sequence was collected from a woman aged 30 to 39 with COVID-19, enrolled during active disease. The CDR3 DNA sequence: TGCGCCAGCAGTCAATCGAGGAACAGGGGGCAAGAGACCCAGTACTTC. Translated, it gives CASSQSRNRGQETQYF.